The rows below give T cell receptor beta chains drawn from one sample of a study of beta chain features in type 1 diabetes. Produced via immunoSEQ multiplex PCR; TCRdb's table is partial and in-frame only. The sample consists of hundreds of thousands of clones, roughly 11% of them appearing once. Sequenced sample: naive CD4+ T cells from blood. Receptors were obtained from a woman aged 30 to 39 in good health. The CDR3 runs from the conserved cysteine through the conserved F or W. D genes are given only for firm matches. Only part of the rows carry a size: once, few, many, or a class if the clone is expanded.

d_call | j_call | clone_size | v_call | cdr3_aa | cdr3_nt
. | TRBJ2-1 | few | TRBV12-5 | CASGLVNGKGSEQFF | TGTGCTAGTGGTTTGGTCAACGGGAAAGGCAGTGAGCAGTTCTTC
TRBD2 | TRBJ2-5 | few | TRBV29-1 | CSVGDSGRGETQYF | TGCAGCGTTGGAGATAGCGGGAGGGGTGAGACCCAGTACTTC
TRBD1 | TRBJ1-2 | few | TRBV4-2 | CASSPGQGDYGYTF | TGTGCCAGCAGCCCGGGACAGGGGGACTATGGCTACACCTTC
TRBD1 | TRBJ2-7 | . | TRBV18 | CASSRTGVDEQYF | TGTGCCAGCTCACGGACAGGGGTGGACGAGCAGTACTTC
TRBD1 | TRBJ2-7 | . | TRBV28 | CASSFPGQGFEQYF | TGTGCCAGCAGTTTCCCGGGACAGGGCTTCGAGCAGTACTTC
. | TRBJ1-2 | . | TRBV7-9 | CASSQPLGQLYGYTF | TGTGCCAGCAGCCAACCCCTTGGACAGCTCTATGGCTACACCTTC
. | TRBJ1-5 | few | TRBV2 | CASSVWRANNQPQHF | TGTGCCAGCAGTGTGTGGAGGGCAAACAATCAGCCCCAGCATTTT
. | TRBJ2-1 | . | TRBV7-2 | CASSLAGEGSYNEQFF | TGTGCCAGCAGCTTAGCGGGAGAAGGATCCTACAATGAGCAGTTCTTC
TRBD2 | TRBJ2-1 | few | TRBV6-4 | CASSDSGLAGEVSYNEQFF | TGTGCCAGCAGTGACTCGGGGCTAGCGGGGGAGGTCTCCTACAATGAGCAGTTCTTC
. | TRBJ1-4 | . | TRBV14 | CASSQALSSNEKLFF | TGTGCCAGCAGCCAAGCTCTATCATCTAATGAAAAACTGTTTTTT
. | TRBJ2-3 | . | TRBV6-5 | CASRTLMDTQYF | TGTGCCAGCAGGACACTGATGGATACGCAGTATTTT
TRBD1 | TRBJ2-1 | . | TRBV29-1 | CSVGRQGANEQFF | TGCAGCGTTGGCCGACAGGGGGCCAATGAGCAGTTCTTC
TRBD1 | TRBJ2-7 | . | TRBV5-1 | CASSQLGTDYEQYF | TGCGCCAGCAGCCAACTAGGGACAGACTACGAGCAGTACTTC
. | TRBJ1-1 | . | TRBV23-1 | CASSQPWGANTEAFF | TGCGCCAGCAGTCAACCATGGGGCGCGAACACTGAAGCTTTCTTT
. | TRBJ2-5 | few | TRBV5-4 | CASSLAGVETQYF | TGTGCCAGCAGCTTGGCAGGGGTAGAGACCCAGTACTTC
. | TRBJ1-5 | few | TRBV30 | CAWSPTGLDQPQHF | TGTGCCTGGAGTCCTACAGGGCTCGATCAGCCCCAGCATTTT
. | TRBJ1-1 | . | TRBV19 | CASSLGENTEAFF | TGTGCCAGTTCGCTAGGGGAGAACACTGAAGCTTTCTTT
. | TRBJ2-7 | . | TRBV9 | CASSVQGSSYEQYF | TGTGCCAGCAGCGTGCAGGGGAGCTCCTACGAGCAGTACTTC
TRBD2 | TRBJ2-7 | . | TRBV6-5 | CASNPTSGIPYEQYF | TGTGCCAGCAACCCTACTAGCGGGATCCCCTACGAGCAGTACTTC
TRBD2 | TRBJ2-1 | . | TRBV18 | CASSPRAAGDNEQFF | TGTGCCAGCTCACCACGCGCTGCGGGGGACAATGAGCAGTTCTTC
TRBD2 | TRBJ2-7 | few | TRBV5-1 | CASSLRGTSGRSYEQYF | TGCGCCAGCAGCTTGAGGGGTACTAGCGGGAGATCCTACGAGCAGTACTTC
. | TRBJ2-7 | . | TRBV7-2 | CASTHRDTIGEQYF | TGTGCCAGCACCCACCGGGACACCATCGGGGAGCAGTACTTC
. | TRBJ2-7 | . | TRBV28 | CASSTSAGLSYEQYF | TGTGCCAGCAGTACCTCAGCGGGCCTCTCCTACGAGCAGTACTTC
. | TRBJ2-5 | . | TRBV28 | CASSLQEGSKETQYF | TGTGCCAGCAGTTTACAGGAGGGCTCGAAAGAGACCCAGTACTTC
. | TRBJ2-3 | . | TRBV9 | CASSVQQGTQYF | TGTGCCAGCAGCGTCCAACAGGGTACGCAGTATTTT